This entry describes one TCR beta chain. One junction end disagrees with the germline gene, perhaps due to a read error. TCRbeta libraries were built with three rounds of nested PCR, modified from ARM-PCR. A single record per CDR3 protein comes from TCRdb applying MiXCR to the multiplex PCR reads. The sample yields 70,000 to 90,000 distinct CDR3 sequences, 80% to 90% seen once. The data stem from a study of tumor and adjacent non-tumor tissue in lung cancer. Study-wide context: Aged roughly 30 to 76 years, patients included roughly ten men and about 5 women with stage I to III disease.

Germline CDR1 ENHRY, CDR2 SYGVKD. The CDR3 is 13 amino acids. The template was RNA from unsorted bulk tissue. Distant lung tissue was collected more than 3 cm away from the tumor edge. This chain joins TRBV10-3 and TRBJ1-5; D call uncertain. The source of this sequence is a man in his sixties with non-small cell lung cancer. The sequenced material came from distant non-tumor lung tissue. In nucleotides, the CDR3 is TGTGTCATCAGTGCCGGGCCAGATCAGCCCCAGCATTTT. Its protein product is CVISAGPDQPQHF.